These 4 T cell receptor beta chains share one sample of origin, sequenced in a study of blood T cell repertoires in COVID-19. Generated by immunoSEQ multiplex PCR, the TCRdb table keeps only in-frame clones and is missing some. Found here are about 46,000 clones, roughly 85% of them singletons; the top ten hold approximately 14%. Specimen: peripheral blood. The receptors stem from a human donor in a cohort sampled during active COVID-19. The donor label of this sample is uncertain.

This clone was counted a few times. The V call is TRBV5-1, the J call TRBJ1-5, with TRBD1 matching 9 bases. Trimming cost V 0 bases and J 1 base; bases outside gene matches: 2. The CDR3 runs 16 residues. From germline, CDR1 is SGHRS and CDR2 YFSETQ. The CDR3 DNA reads TGCGCCAGCAGCTTGGGGACAGGGGCAAGCAATCAGCCCCAGCATTTT. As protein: CASSLGTGASNQPQHF.

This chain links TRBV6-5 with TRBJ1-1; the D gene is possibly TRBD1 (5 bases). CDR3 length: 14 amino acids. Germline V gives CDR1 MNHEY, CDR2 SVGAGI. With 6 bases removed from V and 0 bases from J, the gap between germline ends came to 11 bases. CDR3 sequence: CASRPLGVNTEAFF. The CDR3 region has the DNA TGTGCCAGCAGGCCGCTAGGGGTGAACACTGAAGCTTTCTTT.

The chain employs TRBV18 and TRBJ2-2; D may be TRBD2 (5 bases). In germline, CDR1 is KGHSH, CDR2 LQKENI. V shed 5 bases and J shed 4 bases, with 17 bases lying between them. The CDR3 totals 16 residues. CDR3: CASSSELGMGTGELFF. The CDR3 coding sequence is TGTGCCAGCTCATCTGAACTAGGGATGGGCACCGGGGAGCTGTTTTTT.

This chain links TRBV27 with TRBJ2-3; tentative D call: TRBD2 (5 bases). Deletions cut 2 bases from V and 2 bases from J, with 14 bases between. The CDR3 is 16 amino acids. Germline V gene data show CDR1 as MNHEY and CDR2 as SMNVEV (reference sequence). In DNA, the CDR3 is TGTGCCAGCAGTTTAAAGTATGAGCGGTTCACAGATACGCAGTATTTT. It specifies CASSLKYERFTDTQYF.